Here is one T cell receptor (beta chain) with its context. The antigen this receptor binds is unknown. The record has no base qualities; no much larger clone is one base away. CDR1 and CDR2, looked up from the germline V gene, are MDHEN and SYDVKM. Deletion took 4 bases off V and 0 bases off J, with a span of 15 bases between the germline ends. The CDR3 runs 16 amino acids, cysteine and phenylalanine included. Only the CDR3 portion is preserved as DNA: 48 bases, with reading frame beginning at the first base. The immunoSEQ Assay, a bias-controlled multiplex PCR, was used to amplify TCRbeta CDR3 regions from genomic DNA. As for the authors' bioinformatics: Within the assay, amplification of reference gene primers was used to estimate how many nucleated cells each sample contained. To quantify the absolute abundance of each unique TCRbeta CDR3 rearrangement, sequence reads were collapsed and filtered. For each sample, productive Simpson clonality was calculated by taking the square root of Simpson's diversity index across productive rearrangements. The immuneACCESS repertoire file appears here via TCRdb, limited to in-frame rearrangements. These files lack a portion of the clones; in checked studies, under half of the deficit traces to unresolved V genes, and the cause of the others is not known. D and trimming come from the DNA, and the V and J calls and clone size come from that table. A total of roughly 180,000 clones appear in this sample, around 83% of them only once. Together, the top ten hold roughly 5% of the sample.

In Seattle, one collaborating source enrolled patients while the infection was active and tracked those patients longitudinally over the course of disease. Whole blood was collected in K2EDTA tubes by collaborating institutions according to the institutions' own protocols. For TCRbeta analysis, collaborator samples were shipped as frozen whole blood, as isolated PBMCs, or as DNA extracted from either sample type. This entry belongs to a study of blood T cell repertoires in COVID-19 (dated by TCRdb to about 2020). With respect to the entire study: The collaborator samples originated in the United States, Italy and Spain and spanned the acute and convalescent phases of COVID-19. The prospective study material was composed of cDNA or gDNA derived from T cells, B-cell-depleted T cells, or PBMCs. Deeply sampled blood TCRbeta repertoires from subjects exposed to, actively infected with, or recovered from COVID-19 were included in the dataset. A freely available public database, intended as a resource for researchers studying the immune response to SARS-CoV-2, is where the repertoires were released. The samples were drawn from the first 160 participants of the ongoing ImmuneRACE study and from 950 to 1,500 subjects provided by 6 global collaborators. Nearly every sample came with metadata listing a de-identified subject ID, COVID-19 status, age in years and sex. Where HLA class I and class II types were available, the types were taken from metadata supplied by the sample provider, not from assay-based typing.

Paper-wide results and their limitations: The quantity of clinical and demographic metadata differed by source and by participant and was supplied without curation.

The receptor was isolated from a woman aged 50 to 60 with COVID-19, enrolled during active disease. This sequence uses TRBV28 and TRBJ1-2, with a weak D call of TRBD1 (5 bases match). Sequenced material: peripheral blood. The nucleotide sequence reads as follows: TGTGCCAGCAGTTCCCCCCGGGGAGGGGCTAACTATGGCTACACCTTC. The encoded protein is CASSSPRGGANYGYTF.